These 17 T cell receptor beta chains were all obtained from the same sample, sequenced in a study of CD8+ T cells in alopecia areata. RNA, once extracted, was reverse transcribed into cDNA for use as the sequencing template. The assay was immunoSEQ multiplex PCR, and TCRdb's table has in-frame clones only and misses some. There are about 150,000 clones in the sample; about two thirds occur only once, and 30% to 45% lies in the top ten. Sample: CD8+ T cells sorted from blood. All receptors derive from a human donor in good health.

V usage is TRBV4-1 and J usage is TRBJ2-7; unclear D gene. CDR3 size: 17 residues. Germline V gives CDR1 MGHRA, CDR2 YSYEKL. Trimming stripped 4 bases from V and 0 bases from J, with 19 bases between. CDR3: CASSRLPQTMVSYEQYF. In nucleotides, the CDR3 is TGCGCCAGCAGCCGCCTGCCTCAGACCATGGTCTCCTACGAGCAGTACTTC.

The J gene is TRBJ2-7, the V gene TRBV5-1; 8 bases are shared with TRBD2. The V gene end was trimmed by 3 bases and the J gene end by 4 bases; junction bases not matched to a gene: 3. Germline CDR1 reads SGHRS; CDR2 reads YFSETQ. The CDR3 has 13 amino acids. The CDR3 protein is CASSWKREYEQYF. In DNA form, the CDR3 reads TGCGCCAGCAGCTGGAAGCGGGAGTACGAGCAGTACTTC.

V and J are TRBV15 and TRBJ2-1; D is uncertain. Trimming left V 3 bases short and J 0 bases short, with 6 bases between. Per the germline V gene, CDR1 is LNHNV and CDR2 is YYDKDF (reference sequence). This CDR3 has 14 amino acids. In DNA form, the CDR3 reads TGTGCCACCAGCAGCGGGCTCTCCTACAATGAGCAGTTCTTC. This gives the protein CATSSGLSYNEQFF.

This chain links TRBV29-1 with TRBJ2-3; 9 nucleotides align to TRBD2. The V gene end was trimmed by 7 bases and the J gene end by 11 bases; junction bases not matched to a gene: 7. Germline CDR1 SQVTM, CDR2 ANQGSEA. CDR3 size: 11 residues. CDR3 nucleotide sequence: TGCAGCGCCTGGACTAGCGAGAGGCAGTATTTT. This sequence encodes CSAWTSERQYF.

There are a few counts of this clone. This chain connects TRBV21-1 to TRBJ2-1; the D segment call TRBD1 is taken from the table without a DNA check. TRBV21-1 is assigned pseudogene status. The length of the CDR3 is 24 residues. The CDR3 DNA reads as TGTGCCAGCAGCATGGAGGGGACAGGGAGATTACTAGAGCGGGACATAAGGAACCCCAATGAGCAGTTCTTC. Amino acid sequence: CASSMEGTGRLLERDIRNPNEQFF.

This clone was observed a few times. This chain links TRBV5-6 with TRBJ2-3; D is unclear. Trimming cost V 0 bases and J 0 bases, with 5 bases left between them. CDR3 length: 14 amino acids. Germline V gene sequence: CDR1 SGHDT, CDR2 YYEEEE. The CDR3 nucleotides read TGTGCCAGCAGCTTGGGCCAGAGCACAGATACGCAGTATTTT. Its translation is CASSLGQSTDTQYF.

This clone occurred a few times. Other DNA sequences in this sample translate to the same CDR3. The rearrangement joins TRBV29-1 to TRBJ2-7; 8 positions agree with TRBD1. The germline V gene encodes CDR1 SQVTM and CDR2 ANQGSEA. This CDR3 comprises 13 residues. Unmatched junction bases numbered 5, after V lost 7 bases and J lost 0 bases. As DNA, the CDR3 is TGCAGCGCCCGGACAGGGAGCTCCTACGAGCAGTACTTC. This codes for CSARTGSSYEQYF.

The count of this clone is one. The chain employs TRBV9 and TRBJ2-3; D ambiguous. The CDR3 has 14 residues. Trimming removed 0 bases at V and 2 bases at J, with 7 bases between. Germline assignment: CDR1 SGDLS and CDR2 YYNGEE. The CDR3, as DNA: TGTGCCAGCAGCGTAGGTGCGATCACAGATACGCAGTATTTT. Amino acids: CASSVGAITDTQYF.

The gene calls are TRBV10-2 and TRBJ2-1, with 13 nucleotides matching TRBD2. The CDR3 is 16 residues long. From germline, CDR1 is WSHSY and CDR2 SAAADI. The V segment lost 4 bases and the J segment 7 bases; nucleotides outside the gene matches: 7. CDR3 amino acids: CASSATSGRKGNEQFF. CDR3 DNA sequence: TGCGCCAGCAGTGCGACTAGCGGGAGGAAGGGGAATGAGCAGTTCTTC.

J is TRBJ2-1 and V is TRBV27, with a weak D call TRBD1 (5 bases). The germline CDR1 and CDR2 sequences are MNHEY and SMNVEV (reference sequence). The V gene lost 8 bases and the J gene lost 6 bases, with 14 bases spanning the gap. The CDR3 is 13 residues long. The CDR3 DNA follows: TGTGCCAGCTCGGCAGGGTACATCAATGAGCAGTTCTTC. Its translation is CASSAGYINEQFF.

The chain combines TRBV6-1 with TRBJ2-7; 10 bases line up with TRBD2. The V gene end was trimmed by 2 bases and the J gene end by 1 base; junction bases not matched to a gene: 2. Germline loops: CDR1 MNHNS, CDR2 SASEGT. The CDR3 consists of 15 residues. For the CDR3, the DNA is TGTGCCAGCAGTGAAAATAGCGGGAGGTCCTACGAGCAGTACTTC. It specifies CASSENSGRSYEQYF.

The rearrangement joins TRBV11-2 to TRBJ2-7; D is ambiguous. V dropped 1 base and J dropped 1 base, with 5 bases sitting between them. CDR1 is SGHAT, CDR2 FQNNGV, per germline. The CDR3 has 13 amino acids. The CDR3 DNA reads TGTGCCAGCAGCTTAGGCAGGTCCTACGAGCAGTACTTC. Translation: CASSLGRSYEQYF.

This clone has a handful of counts. V gene TRBV5-1 combines with J gene TRBJ2-5; 7 nucleotides agree with TRBD1. The CDR3 consists of 15 residues. CDR1 SGHRS and CDR2 YFSETQ come from the germline V gene. V shed 0 bases and J 4 bases; nucleotides not matched to a gene: 6. The DNA of the CDR3 is TGCGCCAGCAGCTTGGAAGGCAGGGGGATAGAGACCCAGTACTTC. Translated, it gives CASSLEGRGIETQYF.

The chain carries TRBV29-1 and TRBJ2-1; 10 bases map to TRBD2. CDR1 and CDR2 (germline): SQVTM, ANQGSEA. V dropped 6 bases and J dropped 1; count of bases not matched to a gene: 6. CDR3 length: 15 residues. In nucleotides, the CDR3 is TGCAGCGTCAATGGACTAGCGGTGTCCTACAATGAGCAGTTCTTC. Translating it yields CSVNGLAVSYNEQFF.

V and J are TRBV14 and TRBJ2-3, with TRBD1 identical over 8 bases. After removal of 4 bases from V and 2 bases from J, the junction contained 5 bases not matched to a gene. Germline values: CDR1 SGHDN, CDR2 FVKESK. The CDR3 is made up of 15 amino acids. The CDR3 bases are TGTGCCAGCAGCCCCCGGGACAGGTTCACAGATACGCAGTATTTT. Translated, it gives CASSPRDRFTDTQYF.

This clone was counted between two and nine times. J is TRBJ2-3 and V is TRBV28; the match to TRBD2 covers 12 bases. The V and J ends lost 2 bases and 0 bases, in that order; junction bases with no gene match: 3. CDR3 length: 17 amino acids. Per germline, CDR1 MDHEN and CDR2 SYDVKM. The CDR3 coding sequence is TGTGCCAGCAGTTTAGCCGGACTAGCGGGGAGCACAGATACGCAGTATTTT. This gives the protein CASSLAGLAGSTDTQYF. Combining the CDR3 with reference TRBV28 and TRBJ2-3 gives the whole variable domain DVKVTQSSRYLVKRTGEKVFLECVQDMDHENMFWYRQDPGLGLRLIYFSYDVKMKEKGDIPEGYSVSREKKERFSLILESASTNQTSMYLCASSLAGLAGSTDTQYFGPGTRLTVL.

The gene calls are TRBV7-8 and TRBJ2-5, with TRBD2 matching 7 bases. The CDR3 runs 15 residues. The ends lost 2 bases at V and 4 bases at J; junction bases unmatched: 7. Germline CDR1 and CDR2: SGHVS and FQNEAQ. Here the CDR3 DNA reads TGTGCCAGCAGCTTAAGGCGGGAGTCCCGAGAGACCCAGTACTTC. Translating gives CASSLRRESRETQYF.